Included here is one TCR beta chain sequence, with context. Its antigen is not identified. Other DNA sequences in the sample encode the same CDR3. The data were taken from a study of cytomegalovirus exposure and HLA in healthy donors. Study findings and constraints: Later on, a genetic analysis was performed. It linked a missense variant in DCLRE1C with V- and J-gene trimming of TCR beta. The study listed some 160 cytomegalovirus-associated TCR beta chains. With DRB1 most and HLA-C fewest, TCR association rates differed between HLA loci in a later analysis.

The PCR contained 60 Vbeta and 13 Jbeta primers. Measured with immunoSEQ multiplex PCR; TCRdb has only the in-frame clones, and not every one. The profile shows under 150,000 clones, around 85% of them singletons. V gave up 1 base and J gave up 6 bases, with 10 bases separating them. Germline CDR1 is SGDLS and CDR2 is YYNGEE. The CDR3 sequence is 13 residues long. The sequenced sample was PBMCs. The TCR was taken from a man aged 40-50 years in good health and CMV-seropositive. V is TRBV9 and J is TRBJ1-1, with D uncertain. The CDR3 here is CASSVSPSAEAFF. The CDR3 region has the DNA TGTGCCAGCAGCGTATCTCCTAGCGCTGAAGCTTTCTTT.